This TCR beta chain was sequenced during a study of identical twins. Overall study results and limits: The abundant beta clonotypes from cord blood had fewer insertions, and memory repertoires had none of this. Twins shared out-of-frame alpha sequences with excess low generation probability.

A note on this clonotype: Antigen: not known.

A universal primer site arose from template switching, and cDNA bore unique molecular identifiers. TCRdb analysed the 5' RACE reads with MiXCR anew, one entry per CDR3 protein. This table has some 560,000 distinct CDR3 sequences, nearly 10% appearing once. These data were also reused for a study on yellow fever vaccine responses in identical twins. That paper notes: As reported, the vaccine T cell response of twins seemed partly convergent and partly personalized.

This receptor was taken from a woman between 18 and 30 years old in good health. Sequenced: PBMCs.

DNA for the CDR3: TGCAGTGCAAAGAGGGCTAGCGGGAACCCCTACGAGCAGTACTTC. The encoded protein is CSAKRASGNPYEQYF. The chain has TRBV20-1 and TRBJ2-7; 9 bases agree with TRBD2. V lost 6 bases to trimming and J lost 2 bases; unmatched junction nucleotides: 11. The CDR3 length is 15 residues. The germline V gene encodes CDR1 DFQATT and CDR2 SNEGSKA (reference sequence).